Each of the 23 T cell receptor beta chains below was sequenced from the same sample in a study of control samples from healthy donors and cancer patients. Assay used: immunoSEQ multiplex PCR; TCRdb lists only in-frame clones, some missing. This table has about 170,000 clones, more than 90% appearing once. Sequencing used blood. These receptors all stem from a woman aged 35 to 49 in good health.

The chain recombines TRBV2 with TRBJ2-3; D gene ambiguous. The CDR3 has 11 amino acids. The V end lost 1 base, the J end lost 6 bases, and 2 bases lay between the germline ends. Germline-derived CDR1 and CDR2 are SNHLY and FYNNEI. In DNA, the CDR3 is TGTGCCAGCAGTGAAGTCGATACGCAGTATTTT. Its translation: CASSEVDTQYF.

V gene TRBV9 combines with J gene TRBJ1-2; TRBD1 might be the D (5 bases). Germline lookup yields CDR1 SGDLS and CDR2 YYNGEE. V dropped 3 bases and J dropped 2 bases, with 17 bases sitting between them. This CDR3 is built from 16 residues. The CDR3 reads CASSADSKQENYGYTF. CDR3 nucleotide sequence: TGTGCCAGCAGCGCCGACTCCAAACAGGAGAACTATGGCTACACCTTC.

CDR3 DNA: TGTGCTAGTGGTTTGGCTTCCCCCCATTCACCCCTCCACTTT. Protein: CASGLASPHSPLHF. The J gene is TRBJ1-6, the V gene TRBV12-5; no clear D gene. V lost 1 base and J 8 bases, leaving 9 bases between the germline ends. Germline V lookup: CDR1 LGHNT, CDR2 FRNRAP. The CDR3 loop spans 14 amino acids.

This chain connects TRBV9 to TRBJ1-3; D not certain. Trimming removed 7 bases from V and 0 bases from J, with 8 bases in between. This CDR3 comprises 13 residues. The V gene's germline CDR1 is SGDLS and CDR2 YYNGEE. CDR3 bases: TGTGCCAGCTCGGGTGGCTCTGGAAACACCATATATTTT. Translation gives CASSGGSGNTIYF.

The chain employs TRBV3-1 (or the pseudogene TRBV3-2) and TRBJ2-1; TRBD2 matches 10 bases. V dropped 5 bases and J dropped 7; count of bases not matched to a gene: 8. Germline lookup yields CDR1 LGHDT and CDR2 YNNKEL (reference sequence). The CDR3 is 15 residues long. The chain's CDR3 is CASSLRTSGGNEQFF. The CDR3 DNA is TGTGCCAGCAGCTTACGGACTAGCGGAGGGAATGAGCAGTTCTTC.

This chain joins TRBV6-5 and TRBJ1-2; 10 bases fit TRBD1. CDR1 MNHEY and CDR2 SVGAGI come from the germline V gene. J gave up 8 bases and V 2 bases, and 5 bases lay outside the gene matches. The CDR3 totals 14 residues. The CDR3 DNA reads TGTGCCAGCAGTTACGGGGGACAGGGGATCGGCTACACCTTC. It specifies CASSYGGQGIGYTF.

The chain employs TRBV19 and TRBJ1-1; no clear D gene. CDR1 and CDR2 (germline): LNHDA, SQIVND (reference sequence). Trimming shortened V by 9 bases and J by 1 base, and 21 bases separated the two germline ends. CDR3 length: 16 residues. The CDR3, as DNA: TGTGCCAGCAACCCGAGACCCGCATTCAGGAACACTGAAGCTTTCTTT. Encoded protein: CASNPRPAFRNTEAFF.

This chain uses TRBV27 with TRBJ2-1, with D perhaps TRBD1 (5 bases). Deletions cut 2 bases from V and 6 bases from J, with 20 bases between. Germline lookup yields CDR1 MNHEY and CDR2 SMNVEV (reference sequence). The CDR3 length is 17 residues. The CDR3 protein is CASSLGRTLERANEQFF. CDR3 sequence (DNA): TGTGCCAGCAGTTTAGGGCGGACATTGGAAAGGGCCAATGAGCAGTTCTTC.

The gene calls are TRBV5-5 and TRBJ1-5; D ambiguous. This CDR3 spans 15 amino acids. The V gene lost 0 bases and the J gene lost 3 bases, with 10 bases spanning the gap. CDR1 and CDR2 from the germline V gene are SGHKS and YYEKEE (reference sequence). CDR3 nucleotides: TGTGCCAGCAGCTTGGTGTCCAGACCCAATCAGCCCCAGCATTTT. This translates into CASSLVSRPNQPQHF.

This chain uses TRBV3-1 (or the pseudogene TRBV3-2) with TRBJ1-1; D unresolved. Germline CDR1 and CDR2: LGHDT and YNNKEL (reference sequence). Deletions cut 0 bases from V and 0 bases from J, with 11 bases between. This CDR3 region has 16 residues. The CDR3 region is CASSQDPGRMNTEAFF. In nucleotides, the CDR3 is TGTGCCAGCAGCCAAGATCCGGGCAGAATGAACACTGAAGCTTTCTTT.

J is TRBJ2-2 and V is TRBV5-1; no firm D call. CDR1 is SGHRS, CDR2 YFSETQ, per germline. V lost 0 bases and J 2 bases, leaving 8 bases between the germline ends. This CDR3 region has 15 residues. For the CDR3, the DNA is TGCGCCAGCAGCTTGGATCCAGCCAACACCGGGGAGCTGTTTTTT. This translates into CASSLDPANTGELFF.

The chain carries TRBV7-2 and TRBJ2-2, with a possible D match to TRBD1 (6 bases). Between the trimmed V and J ends, which lost 5 bases and 7 bases, there was a span of 17 bases. This CDR3 spans 15 amino acids. Germline values: CDR1 SGHTA, CDR2 FQGNSA. The CDR3 DNA sequence: TGTGCCAGCAGCCGCCCAGGGGCCCTGGGCGGGGAGCTGTTTTTT. It translates to CASSRPGALGGELFF.

This CDR3 reads CASSWRAANYGYTF. DNA for the CDR3: TGTGCCAGCAGCTGGCGGGCAGCTAACTATGGCTACACCTTC. The chain recombines TRBV5-5 with TRBJ1-2; D remains unclear. The V end was cut by 3 bases, the J end by 0 bases, with 9 bases between. Per germline, CDR1 SGHKS and CDR2 YYEKEE (reference sequence). The CDR3 contains 14 residues.

The genes are TRBV10-3 and TRBJ1-1, with D maybe TRBD1 (5 bases). Germline values: CDR1 ENHRY, CDR2 SYGVKD. V was pared by 0 bases and J by 2 bases, with 7 bases between. There are 14 residues in the CDR3. Written as DNA, the CDR3 is TGTGCCATCAGTGAGTCTCAGGGAAACACTGAAGCTTTCTTT. Amino acid sequence: CAISESQGNTEAFF.

This chain joins TRBV7-9 and TRBJ1-2; a weak D match, TRBD1 (6 bases). The CDR3 runs to 13 residues. Looked up from germline, CDR1 is SEHNR and CDR2 is FQNEAQ (reference sequence). The V end lost 5 bases, the J end lost 2 bases, and 9 bases lay between the germline ends. The CDR3 reads CASSPGQNYGYTF. Written as DNA, the CDR3 is TGTGCCAGCAGCCCTGGACAGAACTATGGCTACACCTTC. Full variable domain (rest looked up from reference TRBV7-9 and TRBJ1-2): DTGVSQNPRHKITKRGQNVTFRCDPISEHNRLYWYRQTLGQGPEFLTYFQNEAQLEKSRLLSDRFSAERPKGSFSTLEIQRTEQGDSAMYLCASSPGQNYGYTFGSGTRLTVV.

This chain uses TRBV3-1 (or the pseudogene TRBV3-2) with TRBJ2-7; D remains ambiguous. The V gene lost 4 bases and the J gene lost 2 bases, with 12 bases spanning the gap. The CDR3 totals 14 residues. CDR1 LGHDT and CDR2 YNNKEL come from the germline V gene (reference sequence). DNA for the CDR3: TGTGCCAGCAGCCCCAGTCCCGCCACCTACGAGCAGTACTTC. It codes for CASSPSPATYEQYF.

V and J are TRBV18 and TRBJ1-6; 9 bases align to TRBD1. V was pared by 8 bases and J by 7 bases, with 3 bases of the junction left unmatched. Germline-derived CDR1 and CDR2 are KGHSH and LQKENI. This CDR3 spans 13 amino acids. DNA for the CDR3: TGTGCCAGCCGGGACAGGGAGAATTCACCCCTCCACTTT. It codes for CASRDRENSPLHF. Using reference TRBV18 and TRBJ1-6 for the parts outside the CDR3, the full variable domain is NAGVMQNPRHLVRRRGQEARLRCSPMKGHSHVYWYRQLPEEGLKFMVYLQKENIIDESGMPKERFSAEFPKEGPSILRIQQVVRGDSAAYFCASRDRENSPLHFGNGTRLTVT.

CDR3 protein: CASSPWTSGSFDTQYF. The CDR3 coding sequence is TGTGCCAGCAGTCCATGGACTAGCGGCTCTTTCGACACGCAGTATTTT. V gene TRBV27 combines with J gene TRBJ2-3, with TRBD2 matching over 10 bases. The V and J ends lost 5 bases and 9 bases, in that order; junction bases with no gene match: 14. Germline V gene lookup returns CDR1 MNHEY and CDR2 SMNVEV (reference sequence). The CDR3 spans 16 residues.

This chain connects TRBV4-1 to TRBJ1-4; 9 positions match TRBD1. The ends lost 3 bases at V and 6 bases at J; junction bases unmatched: 5. This CDR3 contains 15 residues. Germline V CDR1 and CDR2: MGHRA, YSYEKL. The CDR3 region has the DNA TGCGCCAGCAGCCAGGGAGACAGGGGGGATGAAAAACTGTTTTTT. It yields the protein CASSQGDRGDEKLFF.

The genes are TRBV12-5 and TRBJ2-2; 7 bases are shared with TRBD2. The junction had 8 bases not matched to a gene; V was cut back by 4 bases and J by 0 bases. The length of the CDR3 is 17 residues. Germline V gene data show CDR1 as LGHNT and CDR2 as FRNRAP. The CDR3 reads CASGSGLPSANTGELFF. The CDR3 DNA reads as TGTGCTAGTGGTTCGGGACTACCTTCCGCGAACACCGGGGAGCTGTTTTTT.

The chain is built from TRBV4-2 and TRBJ2-7; no clear D gene. Germline V gene sequence: CDR1 LGHNA, CDR2 YNFKEQ. V gave up 0 bases and J gave up 13 bases, with 16 bases separating them. This CDR3 region has 13 residues. Written as DNA, the CDR3 is TGTGCCAGCAGCCAAGAGATGCGCCAGCCGACCTACTTC. Translating gives CASSQEMRQPTYF.

The gene calls are TRBV2 and TRBJ1-1; D call uncertain. V dropped 8 bases and J dropped 1 base, with 11 bases sitting between them. The CDR3 has 13 residues. CDR1 and CDR2 from the germline V gene are SNHLY and FYNNEI. This CDR3 is CASHKTENTEAFF. The CDR3 DNA reads TGTGCCAGCCACAAAACAGAGAACACTGAAGCTTTCTTT.

This chain uses TRBV30 with TRBJ1-4, with D maybe TRBD1 (5 bases). Trimming stripped 8 bases from V and 7 bases from J, with 17 bases between. The CDR3 sequence is 13 residues long. CDR1 and CDR2 (germline): GTSNPN, SVGIG (reference sequence). The CDR3 loop is CAAHGGRGEKLFF. CDR3 DNA: TGTGCCGCCCATGGGGGTCGGGGTGAAAAACTGTTTTTT.